This TCR beta chain stems from a study of OX40 agonist ivuxolimab in advanced cancers. From germline, CDR1 is PRHDT and CDR2 FYEKMQ (reference sequence). This CDR3 comprises 15 residues. Trimming took off 5 bases at V and 7 bases at J, with 20 bases between the two ends. Profiled with immunoSEQ multiplex PCR; TCRdb holds only in-frame clones, not every one. The sample contains 96,000 or so clones, about 90% of which appear only once. The chain combines TRBV13 with TRBJ1-2; D is unclear. The source of this sequence is an adult with an advanced solid tumor such as melanoma, head and neck, liver or kidney cancer. Source: CD4+ or CD8+ T cells sorted from blood, taken in a trial of the OX40 agonist ivuxolimab. CDR3 sequence reads: CASSPLGEERVGYTF. The CDR3 DNA sequence: TGTGCCAGCAGCCCCCTCGGGGAAGAACGCGTTGGCTACACCTTC.